These 3 T cell receptor beta chains were all obtained from the same sample, sequenced in a study of cytomegalovirus exposure and HLA in healthy donors. Profiling relied on immunoSEQ multiplex PCR, and the TCRdb table lists in-frame clones only, not all of them. The sample holds around 220,000 clones, roughly 88% seen once. The sequenced material came from PBMCs. These TCRs come from a woman aged 25 to 39 in good health and CMV-seropositive.

V is TRBV7-2 and J is TRBJ1-4, with 9 bases identical to TRBD1. Trimming cost V 7 bases and J 8 bases; bases outside gene matches: 8. This CDR3 is built from 14 residues. The germline CDR1 and CDR2 sequences are SGHTA and FQGNSA. The CDR3, as DNA: TGTGCCAGCATGCCCGGGACAGGGCGGGAAAAACTGTTTTTT. Its protein product is CASMPGTGREKLFF.

The V gene is TRBV18, the J gene TRBJ1-2; D possibly corresponds to TRBD1 (5 bases). The CDR3 loop spans 13 amino acids. The V gene's germline CDR1 is KGHSH and CDR2 LQKENI. Trimming removed 0 bases from V and 7 bases from J, with 9 bases in between. The CDR3 DNA follows: TGTGCCAGCTCACCACCAGGGGTGGGTGGCTACACCTTC. It specifies CASSPPGVGGYTF.

The chain combines TRBV7-3 with TRBJ2-1; D not resolved. V gave up 5 bases and J gave up 0 bases, with 5 bases separating them. Germline CDR1 is SGHTA and CDR2 is FQGTGA. The CDR3 runs to 13 residues. CDR3 coding DNA: TGTGCCAGCAGCCGAAGCTCCTACAATGAGCAGTTCTTC. Its protein is CASSRSSYNEQFF. The full variable domain, its missing parts supplied by reference TRBV7-3 and TRBJ2-1, is GAGVSQTPSNKVTEKGKYVELRCDPISGHTALYWYRQSLGQGPEFLIYFQGTGAADDSGLPNDRFFAVRPEGSVSTLKIQRTERGDSAVYLCASSRSSYNEQFFGPGTRLTVL.